This record looks at one T cell receptor (beta chain) sequence and its context. The data belong to a study of T-cell memory formation after mild COVID-19. For the study at large: The study found TCR clusters largely donor specific.

The CDR3 contains 15 residues. CDR1 and CDR2 (germline): LNHNV, YYDKDF (reference sequence). V lost 5 bases and J lost 1, with 15 bases in between. TCRdb processed the 5' RACE reads anew with MiXCR; each CDR3 protein has one entry. The sample records fewer than 600,000 distinct CDR3 sequences, roughly 21% being singletons. This TCR came from an adult woman who had mild COVID-19 (a few samples of this study predate the infection). Cell type and time point are not known. Sequencing was performed on PBMCs or a T cell subset sorted from them (not recorded which). The V and J genes are TRBV15 and TRBJ2-7; D is possibly TRBD1 or TRBD2 (6 bases each). CDR3 nucleotide sequence: TGTGCCACCAGCCCCGAGGGGGAGGTGTCCTACGAGCAGTACTTC. Translating gives CATSPEGEVSYEQYF.